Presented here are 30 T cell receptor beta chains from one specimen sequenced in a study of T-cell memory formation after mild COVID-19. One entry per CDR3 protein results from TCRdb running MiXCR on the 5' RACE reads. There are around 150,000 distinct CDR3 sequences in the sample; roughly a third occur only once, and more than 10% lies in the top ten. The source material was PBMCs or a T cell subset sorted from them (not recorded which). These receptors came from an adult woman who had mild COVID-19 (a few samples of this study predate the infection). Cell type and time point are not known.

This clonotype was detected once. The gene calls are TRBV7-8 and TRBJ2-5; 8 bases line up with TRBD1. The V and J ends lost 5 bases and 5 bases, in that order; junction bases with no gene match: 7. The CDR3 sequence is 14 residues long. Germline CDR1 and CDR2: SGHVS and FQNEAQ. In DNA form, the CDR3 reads TGTGCCAGCAGCCGCAGGGGGCTCGGGGAGACCCAGTACTTC. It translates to CASSRRGLGETQYF.

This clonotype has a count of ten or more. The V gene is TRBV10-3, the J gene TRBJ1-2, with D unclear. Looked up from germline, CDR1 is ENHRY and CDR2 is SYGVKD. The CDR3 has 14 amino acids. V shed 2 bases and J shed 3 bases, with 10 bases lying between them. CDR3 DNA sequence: TGTGCCATCAGTGAGATCCTTGGATACTATGGCTACACCTTC. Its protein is CAISEILGYYGYTF.

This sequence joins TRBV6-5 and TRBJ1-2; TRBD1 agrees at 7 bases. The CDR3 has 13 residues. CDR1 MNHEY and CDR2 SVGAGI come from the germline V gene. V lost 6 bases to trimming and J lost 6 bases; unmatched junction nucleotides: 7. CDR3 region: CASRFPGGDGYTF. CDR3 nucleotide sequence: TGTGCCAGCAGATTTCCAGGGGGGGATGGCTACACCTTC.

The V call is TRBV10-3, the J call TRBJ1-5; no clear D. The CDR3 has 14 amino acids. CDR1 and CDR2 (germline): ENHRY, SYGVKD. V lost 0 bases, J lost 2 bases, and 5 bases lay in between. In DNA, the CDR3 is TGTGCCATCAGTGAGTCGTATGGCAATCAGCCCCAGCATTTT. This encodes CAISESYGNQPQHF.

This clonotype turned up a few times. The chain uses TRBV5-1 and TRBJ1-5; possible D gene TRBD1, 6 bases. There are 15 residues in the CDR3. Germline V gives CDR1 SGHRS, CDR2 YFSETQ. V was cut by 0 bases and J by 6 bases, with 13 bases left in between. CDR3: CASSLEGGVGQPQHF. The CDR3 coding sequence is TGCGCCAGCAGCTTGGAGGGGGGCGTGGGTCAGCCCCAGCATTTT. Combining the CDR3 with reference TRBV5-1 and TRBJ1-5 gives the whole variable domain KAGVTQTPRYLIKTRGQQVTLSCSPISGHRSVSWYQQTPGQGLQFLFEYFSETQRNKGNFPGRFSGRQFSNSRSEMNVSTLELGDSALYLCASSLEGGVGQPQHFGDGTRLSIL.

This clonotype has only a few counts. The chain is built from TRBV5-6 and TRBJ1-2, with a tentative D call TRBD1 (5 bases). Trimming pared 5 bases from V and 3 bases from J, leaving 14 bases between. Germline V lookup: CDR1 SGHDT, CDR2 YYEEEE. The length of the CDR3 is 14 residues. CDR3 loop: CASSGTPTDYGYTF. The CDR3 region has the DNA TGTGCCAGCAGTGGGACTCCCACTGACTATGGCTACACCTTC.

The CDR3 sequence: CASSGTGENIQYF. The CDR3 bases are TGTGCCAGCAGCGGGACCGGCGAAAACATTCAGTACTTC. The gene calls are TRBV5-6 and TRBJ2-4; D might be TRBD1 or TRBD2, each matching 5 bases. Germline-derived CDR1 and CDR2 are SGHDT and YYEEEE. CDR3 length equals 13 residues. Trimming left V 4 bases short and J 5 bases short, with 10 bases between.

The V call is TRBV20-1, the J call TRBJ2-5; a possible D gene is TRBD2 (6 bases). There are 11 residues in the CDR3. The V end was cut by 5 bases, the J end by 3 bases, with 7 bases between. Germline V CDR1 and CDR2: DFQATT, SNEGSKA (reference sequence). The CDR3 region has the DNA TGCAGTGCTTTAGCGGAAGAGACCCAGTACTTC. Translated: CSALAEETQYF.

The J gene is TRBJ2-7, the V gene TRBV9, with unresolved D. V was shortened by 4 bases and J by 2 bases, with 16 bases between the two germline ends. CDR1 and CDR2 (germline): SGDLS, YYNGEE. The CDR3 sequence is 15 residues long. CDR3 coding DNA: TGTGCCAGCAGCCCCGGACGGATCTCCACCTACGAGCAGTACTTC. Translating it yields CASSPGRISTYEQYF.

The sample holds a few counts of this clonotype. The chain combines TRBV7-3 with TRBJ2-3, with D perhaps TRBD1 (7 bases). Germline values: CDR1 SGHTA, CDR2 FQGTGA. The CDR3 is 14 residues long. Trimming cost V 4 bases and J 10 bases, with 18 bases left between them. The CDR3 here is CASSSGGQPAAQYF. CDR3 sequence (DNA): TGTGCCAGCAGCTCAGGGGGGCAGCCTGCGGCGCAGTATTTT.

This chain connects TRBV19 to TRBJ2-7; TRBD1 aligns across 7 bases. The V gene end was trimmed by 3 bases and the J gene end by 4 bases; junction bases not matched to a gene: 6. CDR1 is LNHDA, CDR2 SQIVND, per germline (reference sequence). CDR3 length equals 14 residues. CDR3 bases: TGTGCCAGTAGTATGGACAGGCAGGAGTACGAGCAGTACTTC. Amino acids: CASSMDRQEYEQYF.

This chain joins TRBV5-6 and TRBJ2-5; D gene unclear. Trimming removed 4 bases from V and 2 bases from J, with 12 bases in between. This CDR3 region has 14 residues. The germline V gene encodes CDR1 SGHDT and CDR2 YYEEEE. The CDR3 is CASSRIVVQETQYF. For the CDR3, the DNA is TGTGCCAGCAGCCGGATTGTCGTGCAAGAGACCCAGTACTTC.

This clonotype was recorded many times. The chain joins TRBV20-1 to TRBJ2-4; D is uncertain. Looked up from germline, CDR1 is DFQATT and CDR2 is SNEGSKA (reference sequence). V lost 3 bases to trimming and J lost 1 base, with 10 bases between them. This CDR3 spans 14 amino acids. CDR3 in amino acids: CSASRLRAKNIQYF. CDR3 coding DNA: TGCAGTGCTAGTCGCCTACGCGCCAAAAACATTCAGTACTTC.

CDR3 sequence: CASGLATGPFYGYTF. CDR3 nucleotides: TGTGCTAGTGGTTTGGCCACGGGACCCTTCTATGGCTACACCTTC. This rearrangement joins TRBV12-5 to TRBJ1-2; weak D call: TRBD1 (5 bases). Germline V CDR1 and CDR2: LGHNT, FRNRAP. This CDR3 comprises 15 residues. V was shortened by 1 base and J by 4 bases, with 13 bases between the two germline ends.

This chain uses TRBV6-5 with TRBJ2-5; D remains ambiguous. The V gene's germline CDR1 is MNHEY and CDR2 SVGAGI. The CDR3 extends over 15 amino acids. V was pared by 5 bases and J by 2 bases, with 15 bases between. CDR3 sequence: CASSRRRSPQETQYF. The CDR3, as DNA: TGTGCCAGCAGTCGGAGACGGAGTCCGCAAGAGACCCAGTACTTC.

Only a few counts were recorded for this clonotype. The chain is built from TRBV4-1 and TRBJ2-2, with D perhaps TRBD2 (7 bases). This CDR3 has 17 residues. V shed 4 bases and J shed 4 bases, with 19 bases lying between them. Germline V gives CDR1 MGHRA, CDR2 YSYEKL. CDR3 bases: TGCGCCAGCAGCCTTACTTGGGGCGGGGGCGCCACCGGGGAGCTGTTTTTT. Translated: CASSLTWGGGATGELFF.

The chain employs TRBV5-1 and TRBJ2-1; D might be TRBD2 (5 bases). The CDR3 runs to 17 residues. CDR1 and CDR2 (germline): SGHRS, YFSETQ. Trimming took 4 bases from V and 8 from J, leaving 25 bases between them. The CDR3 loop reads CASSTAGYTMSVDEQFF. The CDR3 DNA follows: TGCGCCAGCAGCACGGCGGGCTATACAATGTCGGTGGATGAGCAGTTCTTC.

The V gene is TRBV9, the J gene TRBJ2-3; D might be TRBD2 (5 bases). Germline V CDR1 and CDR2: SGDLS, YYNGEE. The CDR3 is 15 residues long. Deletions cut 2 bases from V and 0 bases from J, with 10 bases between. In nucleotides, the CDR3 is TGTGCCAGCAGCGTGTCGGGGAGTAGCACAGATACGCAGTATTTT. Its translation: CASSVSGSSTDTQYF.

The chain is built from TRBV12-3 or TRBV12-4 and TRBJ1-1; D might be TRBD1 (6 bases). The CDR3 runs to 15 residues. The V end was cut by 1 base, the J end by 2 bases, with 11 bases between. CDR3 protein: CASSLVGGGNTEAFF. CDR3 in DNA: TGTGCCAGCAGTTTAGTAGGGGGGGGCAACACTGAAGCTTTCTTT.

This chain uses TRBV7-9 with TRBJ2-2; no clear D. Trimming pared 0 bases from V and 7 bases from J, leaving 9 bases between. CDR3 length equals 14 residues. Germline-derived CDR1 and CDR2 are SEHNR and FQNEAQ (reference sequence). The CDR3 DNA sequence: TGTGCCAGCAGCTTAGCAGGGTACGGCGGGGAGCTGTTTTTT. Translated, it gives CASSLAGYGGELFF.

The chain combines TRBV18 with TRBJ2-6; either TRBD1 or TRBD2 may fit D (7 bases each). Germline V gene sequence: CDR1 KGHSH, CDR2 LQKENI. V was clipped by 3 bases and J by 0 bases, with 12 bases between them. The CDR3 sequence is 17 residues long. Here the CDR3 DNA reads TGTGCCAGCTCACCCCGGGGGGACAGCTCTGGGGCCAACGTCCTGACTTTC. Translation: CASSPRGDSSGANVLTF.

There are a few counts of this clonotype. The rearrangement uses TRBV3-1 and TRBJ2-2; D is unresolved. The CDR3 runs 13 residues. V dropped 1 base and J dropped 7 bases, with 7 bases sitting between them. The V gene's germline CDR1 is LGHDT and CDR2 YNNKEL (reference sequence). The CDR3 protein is CASSQGNYGELFF. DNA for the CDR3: TGTGCCAGCAGCCAAGGGAATTACGGGGAGCTGTTTTTT.

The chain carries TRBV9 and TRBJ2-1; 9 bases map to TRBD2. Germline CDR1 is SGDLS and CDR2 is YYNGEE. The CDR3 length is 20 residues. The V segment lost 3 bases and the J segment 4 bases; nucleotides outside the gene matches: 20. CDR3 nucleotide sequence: TGTGCCAGCAGCGCGACTCGCGCGGGGGGGCACCCTAGCGGATACAATGAGCAGTTCTTC. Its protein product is CASSATRAGGHPSGYNEQFF.

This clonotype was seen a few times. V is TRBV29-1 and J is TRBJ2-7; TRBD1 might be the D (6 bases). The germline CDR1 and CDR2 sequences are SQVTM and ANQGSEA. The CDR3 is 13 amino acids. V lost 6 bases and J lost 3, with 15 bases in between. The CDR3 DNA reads TGCAGCGTCGCCGACAGGAGGTACTACGAGCAGTACTTC. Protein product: CSVADRRYYEQYF.

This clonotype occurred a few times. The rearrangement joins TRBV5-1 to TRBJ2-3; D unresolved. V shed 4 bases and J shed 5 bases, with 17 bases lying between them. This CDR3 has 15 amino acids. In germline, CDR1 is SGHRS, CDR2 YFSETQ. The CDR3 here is CASSPNGHGGDTQYF. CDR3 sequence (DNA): TGCGCCAGCAGCCCGAACGGCCACGGTGGAGATACGCAGTATTTT.

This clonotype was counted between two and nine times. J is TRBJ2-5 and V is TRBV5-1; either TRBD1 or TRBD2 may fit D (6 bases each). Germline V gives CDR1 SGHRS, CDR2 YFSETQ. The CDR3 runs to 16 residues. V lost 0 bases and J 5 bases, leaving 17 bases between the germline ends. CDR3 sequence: CASSLGPSGALETQYF. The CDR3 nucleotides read TGCGCCAGCAGCTTGGGCCCGTCGGGGGCGCTTGAGACCCAGTACTTC.

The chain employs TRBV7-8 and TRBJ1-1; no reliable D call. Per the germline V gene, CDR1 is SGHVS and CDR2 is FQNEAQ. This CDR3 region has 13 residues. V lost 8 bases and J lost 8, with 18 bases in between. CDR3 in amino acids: CASGVGSVGEAFF. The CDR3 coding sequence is TGTGCCAGCGGAGTCGGAAGTGTGGGAGAAGCTTTCTTT.

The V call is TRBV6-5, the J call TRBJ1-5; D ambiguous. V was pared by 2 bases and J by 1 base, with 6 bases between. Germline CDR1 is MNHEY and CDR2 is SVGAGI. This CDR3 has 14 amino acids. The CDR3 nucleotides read TGTGCCAGCAGTTACGAACAAAGCAATCAGCCCCAGCATTTT. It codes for CASSYEQSNQPQHF.

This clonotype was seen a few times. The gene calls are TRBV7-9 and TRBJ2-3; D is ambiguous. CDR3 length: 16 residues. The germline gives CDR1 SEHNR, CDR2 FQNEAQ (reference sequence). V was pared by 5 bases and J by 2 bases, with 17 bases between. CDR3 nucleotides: TGTGCCAGCAGCCCAGCGAGTAGGCCTGACACAGATACGCAGTATTTT. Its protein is CASSPASRPDTDTQYF. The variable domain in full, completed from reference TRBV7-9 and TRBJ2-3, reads DTGVSQNPRHKITKRGQNVTFRCDPISEHNRLYWYRQTLGQGPEFLTYFQNEAQLEKSRLLSDRFSAERPKGSFSTLEIQRTEQGDSAMYLCASSPASRPDTDTQYFGPGTRLTVL.

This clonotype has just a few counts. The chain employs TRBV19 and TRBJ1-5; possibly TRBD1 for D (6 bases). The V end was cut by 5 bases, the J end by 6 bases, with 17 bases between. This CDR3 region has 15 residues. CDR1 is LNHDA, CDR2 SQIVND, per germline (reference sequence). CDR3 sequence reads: CASSAPQGRGQPQHF. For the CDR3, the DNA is TGTGCCAGTAGTGCCCCACAGGGTAGGGGTCAGCCCCAGCATTTT.